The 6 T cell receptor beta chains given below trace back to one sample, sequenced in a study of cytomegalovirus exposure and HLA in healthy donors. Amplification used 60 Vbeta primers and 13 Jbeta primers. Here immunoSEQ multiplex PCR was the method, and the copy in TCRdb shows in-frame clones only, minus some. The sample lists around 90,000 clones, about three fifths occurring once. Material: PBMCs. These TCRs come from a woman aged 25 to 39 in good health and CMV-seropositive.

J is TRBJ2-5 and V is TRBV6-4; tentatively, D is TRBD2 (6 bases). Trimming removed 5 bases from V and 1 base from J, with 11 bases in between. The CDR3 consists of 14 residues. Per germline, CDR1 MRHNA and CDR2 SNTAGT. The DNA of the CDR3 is TGTGCCAGCAGTCGACGGGAGACCCAAGAGACCCAGTACTTC. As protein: CASSRRETQETQYF.

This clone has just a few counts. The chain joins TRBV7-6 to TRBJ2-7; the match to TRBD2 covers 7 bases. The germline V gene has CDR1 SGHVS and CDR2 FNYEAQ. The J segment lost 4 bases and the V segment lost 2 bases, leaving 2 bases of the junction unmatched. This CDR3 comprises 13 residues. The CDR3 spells CASSLWEGYEQYF. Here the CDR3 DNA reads TGTGCCAGCAGCTTATGGGAGGGGTACGAGCAGTACTTC.

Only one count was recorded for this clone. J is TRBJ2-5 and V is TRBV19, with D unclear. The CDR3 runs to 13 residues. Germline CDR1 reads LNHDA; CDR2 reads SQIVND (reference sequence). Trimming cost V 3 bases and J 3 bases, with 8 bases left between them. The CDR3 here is CASSISRKETQYF. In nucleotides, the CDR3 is TGTGCCAGTAGTATCTCCAGAAAAGAGACCCAGTACTTC. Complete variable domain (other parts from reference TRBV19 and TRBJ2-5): DGGITQSPKYLFRKEGQNVTLSCEQNLNHDAMYWYRQDPGQGLRLIYYSQIVNDFQKGDIAEGYSVSREKKESFPLTVTSAQKNPTAFYLCASSISRKETQYFGPGTRLLVL.

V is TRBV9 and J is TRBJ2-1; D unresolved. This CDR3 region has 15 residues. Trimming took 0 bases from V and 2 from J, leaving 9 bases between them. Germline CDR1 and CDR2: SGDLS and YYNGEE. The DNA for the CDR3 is TGTGCCAGCAGCGTAGGAACAGCCGCCTACAATGAGCAGTTCTTC. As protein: CASSVGTAAYNEQFF. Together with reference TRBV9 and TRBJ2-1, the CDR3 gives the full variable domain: DSGVTQTPKHLITATGQRVTLRCSPRSGDLSVYWYQQSLDQGLQFLIQYYNGEERAKGNILERFSAQQFPDLHSELNLSSLELGDSALYFCASSVGTAAYNEQFFGPGTRLTVL.

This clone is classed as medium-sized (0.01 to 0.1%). As DNA, the CDR3 is TGTGCCACTCAACCGTTCGGAGACTATGGCTACACCTTC. Amino acids: CATQPFGDYGYTF. The V and J genes are TRBV10-3 and TRBJ1-2; D gene uncertain. V was cut by 10 bases and J by 3 bases, with 15 bases left in between. Germline V gene data show CDR1 as ENHRY and CDR2 as SYGVKD. This CDR3 is 13 amino acids long.

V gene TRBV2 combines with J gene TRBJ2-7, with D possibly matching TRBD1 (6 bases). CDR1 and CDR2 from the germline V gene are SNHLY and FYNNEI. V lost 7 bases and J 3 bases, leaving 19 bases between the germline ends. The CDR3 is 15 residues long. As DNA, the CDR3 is TGTGCCAGCAAGGGCAGTCTACAGGGCCTCTACGAGCAGTACTTC. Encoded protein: CASKGSLQGLYEQYF.